These 21 T cell receptor beta chains were sequenced from one sample in a study of blood T cell repertoires in COVID-19. Sequenced by immunoSEQ multiplex PCR; TCRdb stores in-frame clones only, minus some. The sample holds some 180,000 clones, around 79% seen once. Source material: PBMCs or T cells enriched from blood (not recorded which). Receptors were obtained from a woman in her seventies in a cohort exposed to, infected with or recovered from COVID-19 (not recorded which).

The chain employs TRBV25-1 and TRBJ2-7; D is uncertain. Germline V gene sequence: CDR1 MGHDK, CDR2 SYGVNS. V was clipped by 4 bases and J by 3 bases, with 19 bases between them. This CDR3 comprises 16 residues. The CDR3 bases are TGTGCCAGCAGTGGAGGTACTACCTACCTGAACTACGAGCAGTACTTC. Protein product: CASSGGTTYLNYEQYF.

There are many counts of this clone. J is TRBJ1-1 and V is TRBV28; tentatively, D is TRBD1 (5 bases). V lost 3 bases to trimming and J lost 0 bases, with 14 bases between them. From germline, CDR1 is MDHEN and CDR2 SYDVKM. This CDR3 comprises 16 residues. The chain's CDR3 is CASSLGEGTMNTEAFF. The CDR3 DNA follows: TGTGCCAGCAGTTTGGGGGAGGGAACTATGAACACTGAAGCTTTCTTT.

V and J are TRBV28 and TRBJ2-5; TRBD2 might be the D (7 bases). V lost 3 bases and J lost 5, with 13 bases in between. Germline CDR1 is MDHEN and CDR2 is SYDVKM. CDR3 length: 14 amino acids. The CDR3 bases are TGTGCCAGCAGTTTGGGGGGGCGCGAGGAGACCCAGTACTTC. Translation gives CASSLGGREETQYF.

The chain employs TRBV4-1 and TRBJ1-5; 7 bases fit TRBD1. V trimming: 0 bases; J trimming: 4 bases; junction bases outside the gene matches: 9. Germline-derived CDR1 and CDR2 are MGHRA and YSYEKL. The CDR3 has 17 residues. CDR3 amino acids: CASSQDGGQVGNQPQHF. DNA of the CDR3: TGCGCCAGCAGCCAAGACGGTGGACAGGTTGGAAATCAGCCCCAGCATTTT.

The chain is built from TRBV4-1 and TRBJ2-7, with a tentative D call TRBD1 (6 bases). This CDR3 is built from 13 residues. The V gene lost 3 bases and the J gene lost 1 base, with 7 bases spanning the gap. The germline CDR1 and CDR2 sequences are MGHRA and YSYEKL. As DNA, the CDR3 is TGCGCCAGCAGCCATGACAGGTCCTACGAGCAGTACTTC. Translating it yields CASSHDRSYEQYF.

This chain connects TRBV3-1 (or the pseudogene TRBV3-2) to TRBJ2-7, with TRBD2 identical over 8 bases. Trimming at V came to 4 bases and at J to 1 base, leaving 3 bases not matched to a gene. The CDR3 contains 14 residues. Germline loops: CDR1 LGHDT, CDR2 YNNKEL (reference sequence). As DNA, the CDR3 is TGTGCCAGCAGCCGGAGCGGGGGATCCTACGAGCAGTACTTC. Amino acid sequence: CASSRSGGSYEQYF.

V is TRBV7-3 and J is TRBJ2-7, with D possibly being TRBD1 (5 bases). Per germline, CDR1 SGHTA and CDR2 FQGTGA. Trimming took off 0 bases at V and 2 bases at J, with 14 bases between the two ends. This CDR3 contains 16 residues. DNA of the CDR3: TGTGCCAGCAGCTTAACGCCAACAGGCCGAGCCTACGAGCAGTACTTC. Its translation: CASSLTPTGRAYEQYF.

This CDR3 reads CASSYRLETGELFF. Here the CDR3 DNA reads TGTGCCAGCAGCTACAGACTAGAGACCGGGGAGCTGTTTTTT. The chain uses TRBV4-2 and TRBJ2-2; tentatively, D is TRBD2 (6 bases). The germline V and J ends were trimmed by 5 bases and 5 bases, with 12 bases remaining between them. CDR1 and CDR2 (germline): LGHNA, YNFKEQ. The CDR3 extends over 14 amino acids.

This clone has just one count. This sequence joins TRBV15 and TRBJ1-5; TRBD1 aligns across 7 bases. With V trimmed by 7 bases and J by 7 bases, 13 bases remained unmatched. The CDR3 has 15 residues. Germline V gene sequence: CDR1 LNHNV, CDR2 YYDKDF (reference sequence). CDR3 nucleotides: TGTGCCACCAAAAAAGACAGGGAGGCCAGACAGCCCCAGCATTTT. Protein: CATKKDREARQPQHF.

The J gene is TRBJ1-2, the V gene TRBV27, with 7 bases aligning to TRBD1. CDR3 length: 18 residues. V was pared by 3 bases and J by 4 bases, with 17 bases of the junction left unmatched. Looked up from germline, CDR1 is MNHEY and CDR2 is SMNVEV (reference sequence). The CDR3 DNA sequence: TGTGCCAGCAGTTTGTTTTACCCCACCGGGGACAGCGCCTATGGCTACACCTTC. It is translated as CASSLFYPTGDSAYGYTF.

In its sample, this clone was seen a few times. The genes are TRBV5-5 and TRBJ1-1, with 9 bases fitting TRBD1. Unmatched junction bases numbered 7, after V lost 4 bases and J lost 0 bases. The CDR3 loop spans 16 amino acids. Germline V gene data show CDR1 as SGHKS and CDR2 as YYEKEE (reference sequence). The CDR3 here is CASSQRTGGLNTEAFF. The CDR3 region has the DNA TGTGCCAGCAGCCAAAGAACAGGGGGCTTGAACACTGAAGCTTTCTTT.

This clone has a single count. The chain recombines TRBV5-1 with TRBJ2-1; TRBD1 is a possible D gene (5 bases). CDR1 and CDR2 from the germline V gene are SGHRS and YFSETQ. The CDR3 is 14 amino acids. The V and J ends lost 0 bases and 8 bases respectively, with 12 bases between them. The CDR3 reads CASSLGAQGDEQFF. The CDR3, as DNA: TGCGCCAGCAGCTTGGGGGCGCAGGGCGATGAGCAGTTCTTC.

This clone has a single count. The genes are TRBV10-3 and TRBJ1-5, with 7 bases aligning to TRBD1. The CDR3 has 14 amino acids. V was clipped by 6 bases and J by 4 bases; unmatched bases: 6. Germline CDR1 is ENHRY and CDR2 is SYGVKD. As DNA, the CDR3 is TGTGCCATCAGGGAAGGGGGCTCGAATCAGCCCCAGCATTTT. It specifies CAIREGGSNQPQHF.

The chain carries TRBV6-5 and TRBJ2-3; possible D gene TRBD2, 6 bases. V dropped 10 bases and J dropped 3 bases, with 14 bases sitting between them. There are 13 residues in the CDR3. Germline CDR1 is MNHEY and CDR2 is SVGAGI. This chain's CDR3 is CATLRLDTDTQYF. CDR3 DNA: TGTGCCACCCTAAGACTAGATACAGATACGCAGTATTTT.

This clone was detected once. The rearrangement joins TRBV11-1 to TRBJ2-7, with 7 positions matching TRBD1. Germline CDR1 and CDR2: SGHAT and FQDESV (reference sequence). J lost 3 bases, V lost 6 bases, and 5 bases had no gene match. The CDR3 contains 13 residues. The CDR3 spells CASSLTGDYEQYF. The CDR3 nucleotides are TGTGCCAGCAGTTTAACAGGGGACTACGAGCAGTACTTC. The variable domain in full, with the rest retrieved from reference TRBV11-1 and TRBJ2-7, is EAEVAQSPRYKITEKSQAVAFWCDPISGHATLYWYRQILGQGPELLVQFQDESVVDDSQLPKDRFSAERLKGVDSTLKIQPAELGDSAMYLCASSLTGDYEQYFGPGTRLTVT.

The chain recombines TRBV30 with TRBJ2-7, with 8 bases matching TRBD1. The length of the CDR3 is 16 residues. Germline CDR1 GTSNPN, CDR2 SVGIG (reference sequence). Trimming cost V 1 base and J 3 bases; bases outside gene matches: 11. CDR3 amino acids: CAWSAPLTGDFYEQYF. The CDR3 DNA follows: TGTGCCTGGAGTGCCCCCTTGACAGGGGACTTCTACGAGCAGTACTTC. The full variable domain, completed using reference TRBV30 and TRBJ2-7, is SQTIHQWPATLVQPVGSPLSLECTVEGTSNPNLYWYRQAAGRGLQLLFYSVGIGQISSEVPQNLSASRPQDRQFILSSKKLLLSDSGFYLCAWSAPLTGDFYEQYFGPGTRLTVT.

The V and J genes are TRBV28 and TRBJ1-4; D gene uncertain. The V gene's germline CDR1 is MDHEN and CDR2 SYDVKM. V gave up 7 bases and J gave up 8 bases, with 17 bases separating them. The CDR3 contains 14 residues. The CDR3 loop is CASMNGQDREKLFF. In nucleotides, the CDR3 is TGTGCCAGCATGAATGGCCAGGATCGAGAAAAACTGTTTTTT.

As concerns this clone: Other nucleotide sequences from this sample produce the same CDR3. The chain recombines TRBV5-1 with TRBJ2-3; perhaps TRBD1 as D (6 bases). There are 14 residues in the CDR3. Germline CDR1 is SGHRS and CDR2 is YFSETQ. The V gene lost 2 bases and the J gene lost 0 bases, with 7 bases spanning the gap. This chain's CDR3 is CASSLQGSTDTQYF. The CDR3 DNA reads as TGCGCCAGCAGCTTACAGGGTAGCACAGATACGCAGTATTTT.

This chain joins TRBV7-9 and TRBJ2-1; D ambiguous. From germline, CDR1 is SEHNR and CDR2 FQNEAQ (reference sequence). V shed 1 base and J shed 6 bases, with 7 bases lying between them. The CDR3 length is 13 residues. CDR3 in amino acids: CASSLDYFNEQFF. The CDR3 coding sequence is TGTGCCAGCAGCTTAGATTATTTCAATGAGCAGTTCTTC.

The rearrangement links TRBV11-2 to TRBJ1-5, with D unresolved. CDR1 SGHAT and CDR2 FQNNGV come from the germline V gene. V lost 3 bases to trimming and J lost 5 bases, with 14 bases between them. The CDR3 totals 15 residues. The CDR3 sequence is CASSLSPWEDQPQHF. For the CDR3, the DNA is TGTGCCAGCAGCTTGAGTCCATGGGAGGATCAGCCCCAGCATTTT.

The rearrangement joins TRBV2 to TRBJ1-5; possibly TRBD1 for D (6 bases). Trimming left V 6 bases short and J 4 bases short, with 16 bases between. CDR1 is SNHLY, CDR2 FYNNEI, per germline. The CDR3 length is 15 residues. The CDR3 DNA reads as TGTGCCAGCAGGAGGGGGGGGAGTGAAAATCAGCCCCAGCATTTT. This sequence encodes CASRRGGSENQPQHF.